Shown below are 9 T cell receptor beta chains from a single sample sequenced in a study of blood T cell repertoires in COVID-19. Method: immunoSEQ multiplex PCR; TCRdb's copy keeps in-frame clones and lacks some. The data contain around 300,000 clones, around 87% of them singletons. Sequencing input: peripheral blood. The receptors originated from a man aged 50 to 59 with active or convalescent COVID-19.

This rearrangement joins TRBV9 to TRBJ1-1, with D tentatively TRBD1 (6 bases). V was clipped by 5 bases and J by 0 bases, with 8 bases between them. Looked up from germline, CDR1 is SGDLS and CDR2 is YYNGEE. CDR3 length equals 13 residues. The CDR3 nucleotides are TGTGCCAGCAGTAGGACAGTGAACACTGAAGCTTTCTTT. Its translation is CASSRTVNTEAFF.

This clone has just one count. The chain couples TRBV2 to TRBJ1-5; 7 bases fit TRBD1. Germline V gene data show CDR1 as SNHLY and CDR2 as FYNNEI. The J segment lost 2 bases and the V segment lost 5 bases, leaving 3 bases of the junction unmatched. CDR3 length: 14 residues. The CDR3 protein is CASSSTGGNQPQHF. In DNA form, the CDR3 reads TGTGCCAGCAGTTCAACAGGGGGCAATCAGCCCCAGCATTTT.

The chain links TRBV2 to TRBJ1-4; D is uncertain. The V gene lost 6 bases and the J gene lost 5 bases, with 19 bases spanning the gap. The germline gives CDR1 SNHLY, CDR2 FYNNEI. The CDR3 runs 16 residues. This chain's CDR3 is CASRFDREANNEKLFF. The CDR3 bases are TGTGCCAGCAGATTTGACCGGGAGGCTAACAATGAAAAACTGTTTTTT. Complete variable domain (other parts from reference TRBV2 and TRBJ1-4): EPEVTQTPSHQVTQMGQEVILRCVPISNHLYFYWYRQILGQKVEFLVSFYNNEISEKSEIFDDQFSVERPDGSNFTLKIRSTKLEDSAMYFCASRFDREANNEKLFFGSGTQLSVL.

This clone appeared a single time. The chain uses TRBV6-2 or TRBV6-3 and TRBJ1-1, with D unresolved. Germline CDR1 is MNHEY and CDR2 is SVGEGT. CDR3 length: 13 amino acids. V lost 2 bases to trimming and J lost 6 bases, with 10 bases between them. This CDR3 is CASSYDIGAEAFF. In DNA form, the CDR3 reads TGTGCCAGCAGTTACGATATCGGGGCTGAAGCTTTCTTT.

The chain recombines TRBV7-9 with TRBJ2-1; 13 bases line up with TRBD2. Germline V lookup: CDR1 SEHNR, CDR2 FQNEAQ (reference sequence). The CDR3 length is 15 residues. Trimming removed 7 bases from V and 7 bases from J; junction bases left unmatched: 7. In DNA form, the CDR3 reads TGTGCCAGCAACCGGGGACTAGCGGGATCAAATGAGCAGTTCTTC. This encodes CASNRGLAGSNEQFF.

DNA of the CDR3: TGTGCCAGCAGTGTGGGCCTCGGTACGCAGTATTTT. Encoded protein: CASSVGLGTQYF. The chain combines TRBV2 with TRBJ2-3; D ambiguous. V was clipped by 4 bases and J by 8 bases, with 10 bases between them. The germline CDR1 and CDR2 sequences are SNHLY and FYNNEI. This CDR3 comprises 12 residues. Supplemented by reference TRBV2 and TRBJ2-3, the full variable domain reads EPEVTQTPSHQVTQMGQEVILRCVPISNHLYFYWYRQILGQKVEFLVSFYNNEISEKSEIFDDQFSVERPDGSNFTLKIRSTKLEDSAMYFCASSVGLGTQYFGPGTRLTVL.

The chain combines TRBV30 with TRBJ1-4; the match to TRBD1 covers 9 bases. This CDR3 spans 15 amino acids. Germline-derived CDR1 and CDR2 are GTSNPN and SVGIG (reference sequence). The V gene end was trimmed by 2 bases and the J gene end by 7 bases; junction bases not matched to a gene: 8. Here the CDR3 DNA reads TGTGCCTGGAGTCCACCGGGACAGGGTTCTGAAAAACTGTTTTTT. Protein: CAWSPPGQGSEKLFF. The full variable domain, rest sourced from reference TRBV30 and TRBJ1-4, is SQTIHQWPATLVQPVGSPLSLECTVEGTSNPNLYWYRQAAGRGLQLLFYSVGIGQISSEVPQNLSASRPQDRQFILSSKKLLLSDSGFYLCAWSPPGQGSEKLFFGSGTQLSVL.

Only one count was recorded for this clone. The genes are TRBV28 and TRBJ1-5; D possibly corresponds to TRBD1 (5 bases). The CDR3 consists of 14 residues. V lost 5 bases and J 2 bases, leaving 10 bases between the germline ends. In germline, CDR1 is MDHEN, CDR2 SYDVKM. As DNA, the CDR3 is TGTGCCAGCAGTCCCGGACAACGCAATCAGCCCCAGCATTTT. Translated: CASSPGQRNQPQHF. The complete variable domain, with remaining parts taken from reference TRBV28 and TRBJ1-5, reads DVKVTQSSRYLVKRTGEKVFLECVQDMDHENMFWYRQDPGLGLRLIYFSYDVKMKEKGDIPEGYSVSREKKERFSLILESASTNQTSMYLCASSPGQRNQPQHFGDGTRLSIL.

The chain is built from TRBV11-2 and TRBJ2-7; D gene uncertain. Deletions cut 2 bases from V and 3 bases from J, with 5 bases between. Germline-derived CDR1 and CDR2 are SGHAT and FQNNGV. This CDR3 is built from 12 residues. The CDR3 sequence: CASSLNSYEQYF. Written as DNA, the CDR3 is TGTGCCAGCAGCTTAAACAGCTACGAGCAGTACTTC.